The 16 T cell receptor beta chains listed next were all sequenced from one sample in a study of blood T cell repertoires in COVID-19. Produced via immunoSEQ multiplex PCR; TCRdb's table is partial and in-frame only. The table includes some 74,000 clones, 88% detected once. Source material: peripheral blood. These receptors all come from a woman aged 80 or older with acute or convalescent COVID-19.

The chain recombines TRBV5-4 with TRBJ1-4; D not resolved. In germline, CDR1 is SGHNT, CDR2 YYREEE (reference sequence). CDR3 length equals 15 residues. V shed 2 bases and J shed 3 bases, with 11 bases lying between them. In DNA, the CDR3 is TGTGCCAGCAGCTTAAAATCTGCGGCTAATGAAAAACTGTTTTTT. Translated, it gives CASSLKSAANEKLFF.

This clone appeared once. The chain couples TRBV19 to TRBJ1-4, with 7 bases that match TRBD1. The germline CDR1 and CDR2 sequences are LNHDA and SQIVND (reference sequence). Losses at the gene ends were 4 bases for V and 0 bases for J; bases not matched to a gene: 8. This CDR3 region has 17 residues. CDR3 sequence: CASSTRRDSATNEKLFF. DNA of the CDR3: TGTGCCAGTAGTACTCGCCGGGACAGTGCAACTAATGAAAAACTGTTTTTT.

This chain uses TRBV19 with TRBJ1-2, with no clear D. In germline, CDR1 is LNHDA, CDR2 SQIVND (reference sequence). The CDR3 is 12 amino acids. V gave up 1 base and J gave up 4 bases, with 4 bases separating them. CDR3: CASSIAGYGYTF. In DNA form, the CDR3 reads TGTGCCAGTAGTATAGCGGGCTATGGCTACACCTTC.

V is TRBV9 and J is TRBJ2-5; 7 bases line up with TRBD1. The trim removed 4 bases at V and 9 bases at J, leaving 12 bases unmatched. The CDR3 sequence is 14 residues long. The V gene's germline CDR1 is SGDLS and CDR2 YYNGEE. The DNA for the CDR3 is TGTGCCAGCAGCCCTGGACAGGTGCTGGGGGCCCAGTACTTC. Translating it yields CASSPGQVLGAQYF. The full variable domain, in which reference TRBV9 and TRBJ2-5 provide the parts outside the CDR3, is DSGVTQTPKHLITATGQRVTLRCSPRSGDLSVYWYQQSLDQGLQFLIQYYNGEERAKGNILERFSAQQFPDLHSELNLSSLELGDSALYFCASSPGQVLGAQYFGPGTRLLVL.

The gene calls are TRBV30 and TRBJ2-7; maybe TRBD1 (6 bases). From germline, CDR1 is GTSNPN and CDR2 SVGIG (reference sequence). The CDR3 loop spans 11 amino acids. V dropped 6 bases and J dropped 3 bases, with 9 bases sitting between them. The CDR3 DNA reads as TGTGCCTGCGGACAGTTCTACGAGCAGTACTTC. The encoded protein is CACGQFYEQYF.

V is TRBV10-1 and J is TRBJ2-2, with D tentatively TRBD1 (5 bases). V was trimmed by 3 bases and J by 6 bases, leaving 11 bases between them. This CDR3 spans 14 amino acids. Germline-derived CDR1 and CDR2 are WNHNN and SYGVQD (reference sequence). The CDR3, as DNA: TGCGCCAGCAGTGAAGGGCTCAGGGCCGGGGAGCTGTTTTTT. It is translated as CASSEGLRAGELFF.

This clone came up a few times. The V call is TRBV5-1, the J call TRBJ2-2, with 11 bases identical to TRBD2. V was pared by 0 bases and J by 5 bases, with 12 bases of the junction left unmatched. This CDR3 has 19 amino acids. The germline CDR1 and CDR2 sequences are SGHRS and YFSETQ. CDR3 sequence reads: CASSLAPGTSGGGTGELFF. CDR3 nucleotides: TGCGCCAGCAGCTTGGCACCCGGGACTAGCGGAGGAGGAACCGGGGAGCTGTTTTTT. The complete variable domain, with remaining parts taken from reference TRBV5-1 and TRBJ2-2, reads KAGVTQTPRYLIKTRGQQVTLSCSPISGHRSVSWYQQTPGQGLQFLFEYFSETQRNKGNFPGRFSGRQFSNSRSEMNVSTLELGDSALYLCASSLAPGTSGGGTGELFFGEGSRLTVL.

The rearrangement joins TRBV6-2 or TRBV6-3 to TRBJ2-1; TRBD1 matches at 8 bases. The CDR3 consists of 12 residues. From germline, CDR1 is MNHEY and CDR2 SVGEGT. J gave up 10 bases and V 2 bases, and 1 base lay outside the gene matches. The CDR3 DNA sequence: TGTGCCAGCAGTTACCGGGACAGGGAGCAGTTCTTC. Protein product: CASSYRDREQFF.

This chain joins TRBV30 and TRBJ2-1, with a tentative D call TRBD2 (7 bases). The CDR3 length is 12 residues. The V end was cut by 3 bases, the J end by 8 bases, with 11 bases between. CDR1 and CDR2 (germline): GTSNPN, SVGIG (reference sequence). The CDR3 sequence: CAWRLGGDEQFF. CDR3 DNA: TGTGCCTGGAGGCTAGGGGGGGATGAGCAGTTCTTC.

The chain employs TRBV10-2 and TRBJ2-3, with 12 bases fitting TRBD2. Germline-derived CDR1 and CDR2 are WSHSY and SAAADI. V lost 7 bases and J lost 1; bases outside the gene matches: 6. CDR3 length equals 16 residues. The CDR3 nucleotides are TGCGCCAGCACCGTGACTAGCGGGAGTGGCACAGATACGCAGTATTTT. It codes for CASTVTSGSGTDTQYF.

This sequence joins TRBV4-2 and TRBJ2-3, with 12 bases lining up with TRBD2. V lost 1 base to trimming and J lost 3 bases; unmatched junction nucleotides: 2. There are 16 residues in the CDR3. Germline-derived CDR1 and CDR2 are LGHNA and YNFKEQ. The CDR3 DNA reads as TGTGCCAGCAGCCAAGGGACTAGCGGGGTGACAGATACGCAGTATTTT. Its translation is CASSQGTSGVTDTQYF.

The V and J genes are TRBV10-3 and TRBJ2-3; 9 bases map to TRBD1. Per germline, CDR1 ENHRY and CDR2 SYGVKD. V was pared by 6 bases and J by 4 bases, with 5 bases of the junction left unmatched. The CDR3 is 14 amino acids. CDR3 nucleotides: TGTGCCATCAGGTCGGGACAGGGCCCAGATACGCAGTATTTT. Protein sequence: CAIRSGQGPDTQYF.

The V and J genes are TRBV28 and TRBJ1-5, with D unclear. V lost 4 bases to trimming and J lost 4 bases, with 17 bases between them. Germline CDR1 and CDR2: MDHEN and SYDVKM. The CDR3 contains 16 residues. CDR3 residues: CASSSPSLTGNQPQHF. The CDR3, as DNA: TGTGCCAGCAGTTCACCCTCTTTGACGGGAAATCAGCCCCAGCATTTT.

The chain's CDR3 is CASSLDGGGGTQYF. CDR3 in DNA: TGTGCCAGCAGCTTGGATGGCGGGGGGGGTACCCAGTACTTC. The rearrangement uses TRBV5-4 and TRBJ2-5; TRBD2 aligns across 9 bases. The CDR3 runs 14 residues. The trim removed 0 bases at V and 8 bases at J, leaving 5 bases unmatched. Germline V gene lookup returns CDR1 SGHNT and CDR2 YYREEE (reference sequence).

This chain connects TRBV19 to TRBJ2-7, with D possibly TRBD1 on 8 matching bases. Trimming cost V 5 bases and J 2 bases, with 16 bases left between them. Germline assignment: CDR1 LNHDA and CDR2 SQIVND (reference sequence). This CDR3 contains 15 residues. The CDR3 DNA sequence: TGTGCCAGTAGTCGCAACAGGGGGGGGACCTACGAGCAGTACTTC. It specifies CASSRNRGGTYEQYF.

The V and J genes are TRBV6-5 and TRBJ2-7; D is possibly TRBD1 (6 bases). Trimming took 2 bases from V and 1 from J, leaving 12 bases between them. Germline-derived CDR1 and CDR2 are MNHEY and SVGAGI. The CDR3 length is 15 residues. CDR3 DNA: TGTGCCAGCAGTTACGGGACACTTGGATCCTACGAGCAGTACTTC. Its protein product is CASSYGTLGSYEQYF.